This passage covers 30 T cell receptor beta chains from one sample sequenced in a study of cytomegalovirus exposure and HLA in healthy donors. The table came from immunoSEQ multiplex PCR; TCRdb's copy has only in-frame clones and leaves some out. The table lists 150,000 to 200,000 clones, 86% of them singletons. The specimen sequenced was PBMCs. The receptors shown here come from a woman aged 18-29 years in good health and CMV-seronegative.

V usage is TRBV7-6 and J usage is TRBJ2-7; perhaps TRBD2 as D (5 bases). Germline CDR1 SGHVS, CDR2 FNYEAQ. Deletions cut 3 bases from V and 5 bases from J, with 8 bases between. CDR3 size: 12 residues. The CDR3 protein is CASSFAGNEQYF. The CDR3 bases are TGTGCCAGCAGCTTTGCCGGGAACGAGCAGTACTTC.

This clone was counted only a few times. The chain recombines TRBV2 with TRBJ1-6, with D perhaps matching TRBD1 (6 bases). Germline values: CDR1 SNHLY, CDR2 FYNNEI. V gave up 6 bases and J gave up 10 bases, with 16 bases separating them. There are 14 residues in the CDR3. The CDR3 protein is CASRPQGLGSPLHF. Here the CDR3 DNA reads TGTGCCAGCAGGCCTCAGGGGTTGGGGTCACCCCTCCACTTT.

This clone showed up just a few times. V and J are TRBV5-6 and TRBJ2-7; D remains unclear. CDR3 size: 15 residues. V lost 9 bases, J lost 3 bases, and 22 bases lay in between. Per the germline V gene, CDR1 is SGHDT and CDR2 is YYEEEE. This CDR3 reads CATTAGGTTNYEQYF. The DNA for the CDR3 is TGTGCCACCACGGCCGGTGGAACTACCAACTACGAGCAGTACTTC.

This chain uses TRBV5-6 with TRBJ1-1; possibly TRBD1 for D (5 bases). Trimming shortened V by 5 bases and J by 1 base, and 6 bases separated the two germline ends. The CDR3 sequence is 12 residues long. The germline gives CDR1 SGHDT, CDR2 YYEEEE. CDR3 coding DNA: TGTGCCAGCAGTACAGGGAACACTGAAGCTTTCTTT. It codes for CASSTGNTEAFF.

The chain carries TRBV7-3 and TRBJ2-7; 12 positions agree with TRBD2. The germline gives CDR1 SGHTA, CDR2 FQGTGA. The CDR3 spans 15 residues. The ends lost 4 bases at V and 4 bases at J; junction bases unmatched: 5. The CDR3 is CASSSSGRGFYEQYF. In DNA, the CDR3 is TGTGCCAGCAGCTCTAGCGGGAGGGGATTTTACGAGCAGTACTTC. Supplemented by reference TRBV7-3 and TRBJ2-7, the full variable domain reads GAGVSQTPSNKVTEKGKYVELRCDPISGHTALYWYRQSLGQGPEFLIYFQGTGAADDSGLPNDRFFAVRPEGSVSTLKIQRTERGDSAVYLCASSSSGRGFYEQYFGPGTRLTVT.

The rearrangement joins TRBV15 to TRBJ2-7; D is unclear. Germline CDR1 is LNHNV and CDR2 is YYDKDF (reference sequence). CDR3 length: 11 residues. Trimming shortened V by 3 bases and J by 4 bases, and 4 bases separated the two germline ends. The DNA of the CDR3 is TGTGCCACCAGCAGCCTGTACGAGCAGTACTTC. Amino acid sequence: CATSSLYEQYF.

This rearrangement joins TRBV13 to TRBJ1-2, with D possibly being TRBD1 (5 bases). Per germline, CDR1 PRHDT and CDR2 FYEKMQ (reference sequence). The CDR3 contains 14 residues. Deletions cut 2 bases from V and 2 bases from J, with 9 bases between. For the CDR3, the DNA is TGTGCCAGCAGCTTATCGACAGTCAACTATGGCTACACCTTC. It codes for CASSLSTVNYGYTF.

The chain has TRBV9 and TRBJ1-1; a weak D match, TRBD1 (5 bases). Germline values: CDR1 SGDLS, CDR2 YYNGEE. The CDR3 totals 17 residues. Trimming stripped 0 bases from V and 2 bases from J, with 17 bases between. CDR3 bases: TGTGCCAGCAGCGTAGCCAAGGGCGCGGGGGTAAACACTGAAGCTTTCTTT. Residues: CASSVAKGAGVNTEAFF.

The CDR3 here is CASSPSPGGGYGYTF. DNA for the CDR3: TGTGCCAGCAGCCCCAGCCCGGGCGGGGGCTATGGCTACACCTTC. The V call is TRBV11-2, the J call TRBJ1-2; D possibly corresponds to TRBD1 (5 bases). CDR1 SGHAT and CDR2 FQNNGV come from the germline V gene. This CDR3 region has 15 residues. V lost 5 bases to trimming and J lost 4 bases, with 17 bases between them.

The gene calls are TRBV6-1 and TRBJ2-7; 10 positions agree with TRBD2. V gave up 3 bases and J gave up 5 bases; unmatched junction bases: 7. The CDR3 is made up of 15 amino acids. Germline V CDR1 and CDR2: MNHNS, SASEGT. The CDR3 coding sequence is TGTGCCAGCAGTGACCTAGCGGGAGCGGGGAACGAGCAGTACTTC. Its translation: CASSDLAGAGNEQYF.

A single count supports this clone. This chain connects TRBV27 to TRBJ2-3; 10 nucleotides align to TRBD1. Trimming cost V 6 bases and J 4 bases; bases outside gene matches: 19. The CDR3 consists of 19 residues. Germline V gene sequence: CDR1 MNHEY, CDR2 SMNVEV (reference sequence). CDR3 region: CASREPGQGWDWDPDTQYF. The DNA for the CDR3 is TGTGCCAGCAGGGAGCCGGGACAGGGGTGGGACTGGGACCCAGATACGCAGTATTTT.

This clone was counted a few times. The chain combines TRBV6-5 with TRBJ2-1; D is undetermined. The CDR3 covers 14 residues. Trimming removed 0 bases from V and 7 bases from J, with 10 bases in between. The germline CDR1 and CDR2 sequences are MNHEY and SVGAGI. CDR3 sequence: CASSYSWSPNEQFF. As DNA, the CDR3 is TGTGCCAGCAGTTACTCGTGGAGCCCTAATGAGCAGTTCTTC.

This clone is a singleton in its sample. The chain is built from TRBV6-1 and TRBJ1-5; a possible D gene is TRBD1 (5 bases). The germline V and J ends were trimmed by 8 bases and 0 bases, with 11 bases remaining between them. The germline V gene encodes CDR1 MNHNS and CDR2 SASEGT. The CDR3 is made up of 14 amino acids. Written as DNA, the CDR3 is TGTGCCAGCCTCTTTACAGGTAGCAATCAGCCCCAGCATTTT. Translation gives CASLFTGSNQPQHF.

The chain carries TRBV5-6 and TRBJ1-2; 9 bases align to TRBD1. V lost 3 bases to trimming and J lost 6 bases; unmatched junction nucleotides: 6. Germline V gives CDR1 SGHDT, CDR2 YYEEEE. This CDR3 contains 14 residues. The CDR3 reads CASSWRGQGDGYTF. The CDR3 bases are TGTGCCAGCAGCTGGCGGGGACAGGGAGATGGCTACACCTTC.

The chain recombines TRBV2 with TRBJ1-6; 8 nucleotides line up with TRBD1. The length of the CDR3 is 14 residues. V shed 7 bases, J shed 8 bases, and the junction held 7 bases outside the gene matches. Germline CDR1 is SNHLY and CDR2 is FYNNEI. The CDR3 loop reads CASTQGASHSPLHF. CDR3 bases: TGTGCCAGCACCCAGGGGGCGTCACATTCACCCCTCCACTTT. The variable domain in full, completed from reference TRBV2 and TRBJ1-6, reads EPEVTQTPSHQVTQMGQEVILRCVPISNHLYFYWYRQILGQKVEFLVSFYNNEISEKSEIFDDQFSVERPDGSNFTLKIRSTKLEDSAMYFCASTQGASHSPLHFGNGTRLTVT.

The genes are TRBV9 and TRBJ2-5; 7 bases match TRBD2. This CDR3 comprises 15 residues. J lost 5 bases, V lost 0 bases, and 7 bases had no gene match. The germline gives CDR1 SGDLS, CDR2 YYNGEE. The CDR3 nucleotides are TGTGCCAGCAGCGTAGTTCCAGGGCGGGGGGAGACCCAGTACTTC. Protein sequence: CASSVVPGRGETQYF.

This rearrangement joins TRBV9 to TRBJ2-1, with TRBD2 as a possible D gene (5 bases). CDR1 is SGDLS, CDR2 YYNGEE, per germline. The V end was cut by 6 bases, the J end by 4 bases, with 14 bases between. The CDR3 covers 14 residues. The CDR3 protein is CASNPLADYNEQFF. The CDR3 nucleotides read TGTGCCAGCAACCCTCTAGCTGATTACAATGAGCAGTTCTTC.

The chain recombines TRBV29-1 with TRBJ2-3; a possible D gene is TRBD2 (6 bases). The V end was cut by 6 bases, the J end by 0 bases, with 16 bases between. The length of the CDR3 is 15 residues. The germline V gene has CDR1 SQVTM and CDR2 ANQGSEA. Here the CDR3 DNA reads TGCAGCGTCGTCCTCGGGAGTCCTAGCACAGATACGCAGTATTTT. Translating it yields CSVVLGSPSTDTQYF.

The CDR3 loop is CASSFGGFYEQYF. The CDR3 DNA is TGTGCCAGCAGCTTTGGGGGGTTCTACGAGCAGTACTTC. The rearrangement links TRBV5-6 to TRBJ2-7; D possibly corresponds to TRBD2 (6 bases). CDR1 and CDR2 (germline): SGHDT, YYEEEE. This CDR3 spans 13 amino acids. Between the trimmed V and J ends, which lost 2 bases and 3 bases, there was a span of 9 bases.

The V call is TRBV7-6, the J call TRBJ1-1; D not certain. Looked up from germline, CDR1 is SGHVS and CDR2 is FNYEAQ. CDR3 length equals 14 residues. Trimming shortened V by 2 bases and J by 2 bases, and 9 bases separated the two germline ends. CDR3 DNA: TGTGCCAGCAGCTTAAACAGATTAAACACTGAAGCTTTCTTT. Translating gives CASSLNRLNTEAFF.

The chain recombines TRBV27 with TRBJ2-6, with TRBD1 matching 9 bases. CDR1 and CDR2 from the germline V gene are MNHEY and SMNVEV (reference sequence). The CDR3 is 18 residues long. The J segment lost 0 bases and the V segment lost 5 bases, leaving 8 bases of the junction unmatched. The CDR3 bases are TGTGCCAGCAGTCCCTTGACAGGGGGAAACTCTGGGGCCAACGTCCTGACTTTC. Translation: CASSPLTGGNSGANVLTF.

The chain links TRBV19 to TRBJ2-5; TRBD2 matches at 8 bases. This CDR3 contains 15 residues. After removal of 5 bases from V and 7 bases from J, the junction contained 12 bases not matched to a gene. CDR1 is LNHDA and CDR2 is SQIVND in the germline V gene (reference sequence). The CDR3 DNA reads TGTGCCAGTAGTCCGGAAGGGACTAGGCATGGGACCCAGTACTTC. It specifies CASSPEGTRHGTQYF.

Comments on this clone: This same CDR3 is encoded by further DNA sequences in the sample. The V call is TRBV7-3, the J call TRBJ1-1; the D is unclear. V was clipped by 0 bases and J by 1 base, with 6 bases between them. Germline assignment: CDR1 SGHTA and CDR2 FQGTGA. The CDR3 spans 14 residues. The CDR3 loop is CASSLTGGNTEAFF. Written as DNA, the CDR3 is TGTGCCAGCAGCTTAACGGGAGGGAACACTGAAGCTTTCTTT.

The chain is built from TRBV5-1 and TRBJ1-1; possibly TRBD1 for D (6 bases). Per the germline V gene, CDR1 is SGHRS and CDR2 is YFSETQ. The V gene lost 0 bases and the J gene lost 1 base, with 7 bases spanning the gap. CDR3 length: 14 residues. Here the CDR3 reads CASSLDRANTEAFF. The CDR3, as DNA: TGCGCCAGCAGCTTGGACAGGGCGAACACTGAAGCTTTCTTT.

The J gene is TRBJ1-5, the V gene TRBV9; tentative D call: TRBD1 (5 bases). Trimming removed 5 bases from V and 0 bases from J, with 12 bases in between. This CDR3 has 15 amino acids. Germline loops: CDR1 SGDLS, CDR2 YYNGEE. CDR3 DNA: TGTGCCAGCAGTTCCAGGGCTAATAGCAATCAGCCCCAGCATTTT. Its translation is CASSSRANSNQPQHF.

The table lists this clone with a count of one. V is TRBV2 and J is TRBJ2-4; TRBD2 might be the D (6 bases). CDR1 SNHLY and CDR2 FYNNEI come from the germline V gene. This CDR3 is built from 14 residues. V was pared by 6 bases and J by 13 bases, with 22 bases between. The CDR3 DNA follows: TGTGCCAGCAGCGTAAATTCCGGGAGCCCAGGGCAGTACTTC. The encoded protein is CASSVNSGSPGQYF.

This sequence joins TRBV27 and TRBJ2-1, with 9 bases lining up with TRBD2. CDR3 length equals 14 residues. V shed 2 bases, J shed 6 bases, and the junction held 2 bases outside the gene matches. Germline CDR1 is MNHEY and CDR2 is SMNVEV (reference sequence). The CDR3 region is CASSLAGGTNEQFF. CDR3 nucleotides: TGTGCCAGCAGTTTAGCGGGGGGGACCAATGAGCAGTTCTTC.

The chain carries TRBV18 and TRBJ2-1; TRBD2 is a possible D gene (5 bases). The germline gives CDR1 KGHSH, CDR2 LQKENI. CDR3 size: 16 residues. The V and J ends lost 2 bases and 5 bases respectively, with 16 bases between them. As DNA, the CDR3 is TGTGCCAGCTCACCAGGCGGGTTAACGGGAAACAATGAGCAGTTCTTC. Translation: CASSPGGLTGNNEQFF.

The chain joins TRBV7-9 to TRBJ1-5; D is possibly TRBD1 (5 bases). This CDR3 has 14 residues. V was pared by 5 bases and J by 5 bases, with 13 bases between. Germline V gene sequence: CDR1 SEHNR, CDR2 FQNEAQ (reference sequence). The CDR3 loop is CASSPGGADQPQHF. CDR3 bases: TGTGCCAGCAGCCCCGGTGGGGCAGATCAGCCCCAGCATTTT.

V usage is TRBV2 and J usage is TRBJ1-1, with D maybe TRBD1 (6 bases). The CDR3 has 15 amino acids. Trimming took 6 bases from V and 1 from J, leaving 15 bases between them. CDR1 SNHLY and CDR2 FYNNEI come from the germline V gene. CDR3 amino acids: CASSPRVQGNTEAFF. DNA of the CDR3: TGTGCCAGCAGCCCAAGGGTACAGGGGAACACTGAAGCTTTCTTT.